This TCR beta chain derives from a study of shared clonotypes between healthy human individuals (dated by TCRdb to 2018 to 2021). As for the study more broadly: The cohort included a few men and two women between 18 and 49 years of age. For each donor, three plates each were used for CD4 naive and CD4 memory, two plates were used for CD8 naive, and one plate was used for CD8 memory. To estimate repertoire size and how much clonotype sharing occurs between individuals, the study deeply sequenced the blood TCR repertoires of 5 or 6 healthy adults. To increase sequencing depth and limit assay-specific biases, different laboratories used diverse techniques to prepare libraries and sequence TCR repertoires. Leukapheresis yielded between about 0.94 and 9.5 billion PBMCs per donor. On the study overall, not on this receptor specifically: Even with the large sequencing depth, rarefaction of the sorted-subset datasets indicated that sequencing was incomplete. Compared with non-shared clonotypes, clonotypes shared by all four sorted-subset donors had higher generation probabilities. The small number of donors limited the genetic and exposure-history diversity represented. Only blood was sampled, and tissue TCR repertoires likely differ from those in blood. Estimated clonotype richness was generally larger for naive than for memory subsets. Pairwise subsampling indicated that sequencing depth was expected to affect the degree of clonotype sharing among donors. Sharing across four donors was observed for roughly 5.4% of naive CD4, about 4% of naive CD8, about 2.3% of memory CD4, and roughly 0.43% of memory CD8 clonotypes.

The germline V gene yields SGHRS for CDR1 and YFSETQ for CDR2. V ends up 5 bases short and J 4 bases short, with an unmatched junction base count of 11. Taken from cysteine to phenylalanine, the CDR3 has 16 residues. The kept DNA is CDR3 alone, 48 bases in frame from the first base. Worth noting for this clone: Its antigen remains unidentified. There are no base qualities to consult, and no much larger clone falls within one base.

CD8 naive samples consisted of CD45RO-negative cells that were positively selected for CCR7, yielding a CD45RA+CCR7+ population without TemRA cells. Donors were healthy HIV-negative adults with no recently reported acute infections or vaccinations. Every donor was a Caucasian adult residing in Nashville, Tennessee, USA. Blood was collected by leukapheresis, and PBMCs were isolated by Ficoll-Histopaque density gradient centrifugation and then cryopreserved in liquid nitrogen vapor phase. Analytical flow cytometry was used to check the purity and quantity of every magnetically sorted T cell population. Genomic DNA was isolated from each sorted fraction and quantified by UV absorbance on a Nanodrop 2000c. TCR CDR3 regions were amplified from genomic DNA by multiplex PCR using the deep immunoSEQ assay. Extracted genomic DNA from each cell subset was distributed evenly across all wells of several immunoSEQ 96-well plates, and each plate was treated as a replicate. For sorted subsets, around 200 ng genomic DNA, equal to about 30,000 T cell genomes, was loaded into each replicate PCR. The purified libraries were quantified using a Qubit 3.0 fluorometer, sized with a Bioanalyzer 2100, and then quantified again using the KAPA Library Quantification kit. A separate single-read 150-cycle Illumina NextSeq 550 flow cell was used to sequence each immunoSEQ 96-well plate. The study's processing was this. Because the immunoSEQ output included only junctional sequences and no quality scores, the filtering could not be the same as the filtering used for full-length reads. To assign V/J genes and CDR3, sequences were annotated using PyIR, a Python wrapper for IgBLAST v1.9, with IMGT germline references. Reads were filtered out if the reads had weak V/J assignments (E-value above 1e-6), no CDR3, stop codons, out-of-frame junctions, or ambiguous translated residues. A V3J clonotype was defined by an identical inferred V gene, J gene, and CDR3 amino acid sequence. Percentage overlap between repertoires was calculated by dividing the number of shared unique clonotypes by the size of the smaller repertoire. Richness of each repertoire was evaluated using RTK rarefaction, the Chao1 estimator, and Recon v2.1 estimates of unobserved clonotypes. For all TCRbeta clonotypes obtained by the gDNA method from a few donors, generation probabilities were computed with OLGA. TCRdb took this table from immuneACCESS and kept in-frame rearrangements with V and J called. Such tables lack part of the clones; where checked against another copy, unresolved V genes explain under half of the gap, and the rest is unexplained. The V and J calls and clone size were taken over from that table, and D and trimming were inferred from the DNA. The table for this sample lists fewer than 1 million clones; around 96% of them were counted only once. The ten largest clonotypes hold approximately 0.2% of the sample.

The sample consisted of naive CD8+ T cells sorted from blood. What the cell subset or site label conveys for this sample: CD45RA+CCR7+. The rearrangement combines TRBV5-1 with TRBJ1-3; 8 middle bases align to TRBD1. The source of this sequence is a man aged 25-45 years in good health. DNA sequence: TGCGCCAGCAGGAAACCAGGGGGCGCTTCGGGAAACACCATATATTTT. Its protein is CASRKPGGASGNTIYF.